The source of this T cell receptor (beta chain) is a study of blood T cell repertoires in COVID-19. Germline CDR1 reads SNHLY; CDR2 reads FYNNEI. This CDR3 has 14 residues. Trimming removed 6 bases at V and 4 bases at J, with 15 bases between. This table comes from immunoSEQ multiplex PCR, and its TCRdb copy is limited to in-frame clones, with some not included. The sample has approximately 300,000 clones, about 85% seen once; the top ten hold about 6%. Sequenced: PBMCs or T cells enriched from blood (not recorded which). This clonotype was obtained from a woman under 40 who had recovered from COVID-19. The chain recombines TRBV2 with TRBJ1-2; D gene unclear. The chain's CDR3 is CASSYGKGGYGYTF. The CDR3 region has the DNA TGTGCCAGCAGCTACGGTAAAGGAGGCTATGGCTACACCTTC.